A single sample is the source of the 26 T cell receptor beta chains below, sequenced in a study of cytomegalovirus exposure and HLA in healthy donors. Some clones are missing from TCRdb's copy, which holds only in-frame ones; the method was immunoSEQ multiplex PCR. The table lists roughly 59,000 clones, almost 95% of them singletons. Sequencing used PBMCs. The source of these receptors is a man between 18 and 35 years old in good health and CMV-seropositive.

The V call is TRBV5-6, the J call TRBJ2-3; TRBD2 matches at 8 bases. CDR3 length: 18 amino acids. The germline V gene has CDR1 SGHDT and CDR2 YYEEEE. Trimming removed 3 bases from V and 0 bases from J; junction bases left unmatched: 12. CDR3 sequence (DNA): TGTGCCAGCAGCTATGACGGGAGGGTGGGGATTAGCACAGATACGCAGTATTTT. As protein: CASSYDGRVGISTDTQYF.

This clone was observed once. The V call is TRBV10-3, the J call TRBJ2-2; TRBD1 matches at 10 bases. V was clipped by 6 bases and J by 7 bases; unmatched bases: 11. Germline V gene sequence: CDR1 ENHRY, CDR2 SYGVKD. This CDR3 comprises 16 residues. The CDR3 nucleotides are TGTGCCATCAGCGCCCCAAGACAGGGGGCTAGCGGGGAGCTGTTTTTT. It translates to CAISAPRQGASGELFF.

In DNA, the CDR3 is TGCGCCAGCAGCCAAGATGGGCGACAGCACTCTGGAAACACCATATATTTT. Protein: CASSQDGRQHSGNTIYF. The chain combines TRBV4-1 with TRBJ1-3; perhaps TRBD1 as D (5 bases). CDR3 size: 17 residues. CDR1 MGHRA and CDR2 YSYEKL come from the germline V gene. Trimming pared 0 bases from V and 0 bases from J, leaving 12 bases between.

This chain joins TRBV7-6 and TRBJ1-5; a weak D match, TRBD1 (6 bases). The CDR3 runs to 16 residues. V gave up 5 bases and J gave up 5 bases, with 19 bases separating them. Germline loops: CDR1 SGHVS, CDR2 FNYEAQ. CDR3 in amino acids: CASSPQTGSPDQPQHF. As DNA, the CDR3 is TGTGCCAGCAGCCCCCAGACAGGTTCGCCGGATCAGCCCCAGCATTTT.

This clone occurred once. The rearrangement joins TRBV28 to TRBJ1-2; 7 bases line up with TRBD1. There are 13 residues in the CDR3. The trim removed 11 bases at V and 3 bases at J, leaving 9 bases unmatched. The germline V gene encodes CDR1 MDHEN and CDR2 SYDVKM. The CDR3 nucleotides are TGTGCCCTACAGGGGTCCCAATACTATGGCTACACCTTC. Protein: CALQGSQYYGYTF.

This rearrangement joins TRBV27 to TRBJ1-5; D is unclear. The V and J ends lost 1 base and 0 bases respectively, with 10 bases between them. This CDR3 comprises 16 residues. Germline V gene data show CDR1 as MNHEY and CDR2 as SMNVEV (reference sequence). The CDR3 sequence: CASSLLSTYSNQPQHF. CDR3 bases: TGTGCCAGCAGTTTATTATCCACATATAGCAATCAGCCCCAGCATTTT.

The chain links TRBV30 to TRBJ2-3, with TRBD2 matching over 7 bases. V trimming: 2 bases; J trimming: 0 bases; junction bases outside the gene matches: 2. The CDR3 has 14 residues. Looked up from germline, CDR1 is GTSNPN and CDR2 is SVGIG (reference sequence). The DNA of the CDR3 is TGTGCCTGGAGTAGGGAGGGGAGCACAGATACGCAGTATTTT. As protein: CAWSREGSTDTQYF.

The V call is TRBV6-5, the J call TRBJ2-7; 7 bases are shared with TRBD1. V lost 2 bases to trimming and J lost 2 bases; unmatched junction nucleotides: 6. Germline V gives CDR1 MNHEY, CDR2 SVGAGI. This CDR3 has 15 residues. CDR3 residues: CASSYPRGTAYEQYF. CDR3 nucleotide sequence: TGTGCCAGCAGTTACCCCCGTGGGACAGCCTACGAGCAGTACTTC.

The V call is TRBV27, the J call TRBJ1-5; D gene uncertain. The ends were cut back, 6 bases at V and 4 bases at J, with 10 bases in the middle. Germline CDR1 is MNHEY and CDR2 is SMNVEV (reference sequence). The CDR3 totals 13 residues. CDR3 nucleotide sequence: TGTGCCAGCAGCCCCCGGAGGAATCAGCCCCAGCATTTT. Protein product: CASSPRRNQPQHF.

Here the CDR3 reads CASSRDSLTPYEQYF. CDR3 nucleotides: TGTGCCAGCAGTCGGGACAGTCTGACCCCCTACGAGCAGTACTTC. This chain joins TRBV28 and TRBJ2-7; 7 bases align to TRBD1. Germline V gives CDR1 MDHEN, CDR2 SYDVKM. CDR3 length: 15 residues. The V segment lost 5 bases and the J segment 2 bases; nucleotides outside the gene matches: 9.

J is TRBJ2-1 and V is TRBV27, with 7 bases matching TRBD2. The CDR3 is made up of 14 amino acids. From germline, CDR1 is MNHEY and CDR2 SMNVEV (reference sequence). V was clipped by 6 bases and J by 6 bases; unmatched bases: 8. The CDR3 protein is CASRRRDYPNEQFF. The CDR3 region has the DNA TGTGCCAGCAGGCGGCGGGACTACCCCAATGAGCAGTTCTTC.

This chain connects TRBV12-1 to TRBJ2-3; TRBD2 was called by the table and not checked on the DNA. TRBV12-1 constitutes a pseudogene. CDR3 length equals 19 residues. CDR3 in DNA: TGTGCCAGCATCCTCCGTGGTATAGCGGGAGGACCCAGCACAGATACGCAGTATTTT. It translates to CASILRGIAGGPSTDTQYF.

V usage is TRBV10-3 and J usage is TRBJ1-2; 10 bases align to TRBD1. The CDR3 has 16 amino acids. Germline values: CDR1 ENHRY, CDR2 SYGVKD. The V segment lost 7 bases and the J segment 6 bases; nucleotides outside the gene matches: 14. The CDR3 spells CAITQSPGTGVDGYTF. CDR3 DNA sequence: TGTGCCATCACCCAAAGCCCCGGGACAGGGGTGGATGGCTACACCTTC.

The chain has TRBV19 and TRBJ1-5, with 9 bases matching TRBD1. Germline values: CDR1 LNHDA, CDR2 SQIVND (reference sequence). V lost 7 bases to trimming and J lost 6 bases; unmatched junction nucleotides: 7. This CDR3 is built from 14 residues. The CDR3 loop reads CASTGQGMGQPQHF. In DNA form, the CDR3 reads TGTGCCAGTACCGGACAGGGGATGGGTCAGCCCCAGCATTTT.

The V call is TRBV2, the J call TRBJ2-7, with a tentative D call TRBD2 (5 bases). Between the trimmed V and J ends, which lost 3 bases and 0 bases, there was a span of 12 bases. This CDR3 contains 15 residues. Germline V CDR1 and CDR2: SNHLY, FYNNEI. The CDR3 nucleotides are TGTGCCAGCAGTGAGCTGGAGGTGGGCTCCTACGAGCAGTACTTC. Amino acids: CASSELEVGSYEQYF.

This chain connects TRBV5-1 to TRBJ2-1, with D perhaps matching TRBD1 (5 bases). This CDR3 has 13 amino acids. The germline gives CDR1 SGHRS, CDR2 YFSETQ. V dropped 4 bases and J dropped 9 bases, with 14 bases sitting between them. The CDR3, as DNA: TGCGCCAGCAGCCGTACCCCAGGGTCTGAGCAGTTCTTC. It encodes CASSRTPGSEQFF.

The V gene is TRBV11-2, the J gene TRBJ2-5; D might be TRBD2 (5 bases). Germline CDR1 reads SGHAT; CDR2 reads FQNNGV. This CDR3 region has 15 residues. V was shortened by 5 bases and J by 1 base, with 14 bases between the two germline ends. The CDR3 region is CASSPEVGVQETQYF. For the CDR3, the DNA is TGTGCCAGCAGCCCGGAGGTGGGAGTCCAAGAGACCCAGTACTTC. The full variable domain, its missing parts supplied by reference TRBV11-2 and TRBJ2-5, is EAGVAQSPRYKIIEKRQSVAFWCNPISGHATLYWYQQILGQGPKLLIQFQNNGVVDDSQLPKDRFSAERLKGVDSTLKIQPAKLEDSAVYLCASSPEVGVQETQYFGPGTRLLVL.

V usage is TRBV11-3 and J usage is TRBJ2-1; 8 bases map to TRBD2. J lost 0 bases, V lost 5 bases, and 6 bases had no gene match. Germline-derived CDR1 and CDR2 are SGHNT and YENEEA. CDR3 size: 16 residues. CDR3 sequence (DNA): TGTGCCAGCAGCCCCTGGCGGGAGGCCTCCTACAATGAGCAGTTCTTC. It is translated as CASSPWREASYNEQFF.

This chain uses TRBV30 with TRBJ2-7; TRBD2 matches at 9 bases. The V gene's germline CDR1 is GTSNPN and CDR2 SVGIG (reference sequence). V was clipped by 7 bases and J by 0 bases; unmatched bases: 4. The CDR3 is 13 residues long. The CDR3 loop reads CAFDSGSSYEQYF. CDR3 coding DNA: TGTGCCTTCGATAGCGGGAGCTCCTACGAGCAGTACTTC.

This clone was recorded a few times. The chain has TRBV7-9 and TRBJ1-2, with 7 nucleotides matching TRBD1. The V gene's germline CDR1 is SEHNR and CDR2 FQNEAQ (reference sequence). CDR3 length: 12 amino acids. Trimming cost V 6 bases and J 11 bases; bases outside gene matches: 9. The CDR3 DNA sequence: TGTGCCAGCAGTTCGGACAGGAGGTCTTACACCTTC. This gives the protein CASSSDRRSYTF.

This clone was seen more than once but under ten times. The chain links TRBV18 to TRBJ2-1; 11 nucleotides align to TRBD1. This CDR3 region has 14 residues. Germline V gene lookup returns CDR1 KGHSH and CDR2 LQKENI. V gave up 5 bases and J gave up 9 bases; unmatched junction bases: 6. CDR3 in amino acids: CASSAGQGAIEQFF. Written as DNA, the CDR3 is TGTGCCAGCTCAGCCGGACAGGGGGCGATTGAGCAGTTCTTC.

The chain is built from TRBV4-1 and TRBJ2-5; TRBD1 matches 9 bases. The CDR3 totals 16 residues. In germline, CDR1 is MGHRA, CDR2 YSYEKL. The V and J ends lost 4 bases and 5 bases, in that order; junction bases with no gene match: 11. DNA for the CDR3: TGCGCCAGCAGCCGAACCCCGGGACAGGGAGGGGAGACCCAGTACTTC. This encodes CASSRTPGQGGETQYF.

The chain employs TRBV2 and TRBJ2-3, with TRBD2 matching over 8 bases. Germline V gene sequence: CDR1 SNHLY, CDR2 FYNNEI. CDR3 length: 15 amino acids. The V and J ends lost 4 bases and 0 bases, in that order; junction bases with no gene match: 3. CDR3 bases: TGTGCCAGCAGTGTAGCGGGGAGAAGCACAGATACGCAGTATTTT. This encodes CASSVAGRSTDTQYF.

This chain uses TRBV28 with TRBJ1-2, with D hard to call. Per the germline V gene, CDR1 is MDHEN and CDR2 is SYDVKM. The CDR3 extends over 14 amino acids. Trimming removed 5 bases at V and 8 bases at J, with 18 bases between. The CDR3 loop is CASSGEARSHGYTF. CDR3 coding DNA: TGTGCCAGCAGTGGGGAGGCTCGCAGTCACGGCTACACCTTC.

The CDR3 nucleotides are TGTGCCAGCAGCCAAAGGACAGGGGGATTGGACACTGAAGCTTTCTTT. Protein: CASSQRTGGLDTEAFF. The V gene is TRBV14, the J gene TRBJ1-1; 10 bases align to TRBD1. J lost 3 bases, V lost 2 bases, and 6 bases had no gene match. The CDR3 runs to 16 residues. The germline V gene encodes CDR1 SGHDN and CDR2 FVKESK.

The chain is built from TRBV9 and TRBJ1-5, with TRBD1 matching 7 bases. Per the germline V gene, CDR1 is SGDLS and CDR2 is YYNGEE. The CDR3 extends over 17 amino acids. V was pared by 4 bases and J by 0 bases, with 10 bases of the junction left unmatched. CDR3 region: CASSPHDRVYSNQPQHF. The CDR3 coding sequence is TGTGCCAGCAGCCCACATGACAGGGTTTATAGCAATCAGCCCCAGCATTTT.